Listed below are T cell receptor beta chains from one sample, sequenced in a study of OX40 agonist ivuxolimab in advanced cancers. Sequencing used immunoSEQ multiplex PCR; TCRdb keeps in-frame clones, though not all of them. The table has 90,000 to 100,000 clones, 95% to 97% seen once. The specimen was CD4+ or CD8+ T cells sorted from blood, collected in a trial of the OX40 agonist ivuxolimab. All receptors come from an adult with an advanced solid tumor such as melanoma, head and neck, liver or kidney cancer. The CDR3 runs from the conserved cysteine through the conserved F or W. A D gene is named only where the DNA matches it firmly. Size is omitted from some rows. Given values are once, few, many or a class for expanded clones.

D: TRBD2
J: TRBJ2-1
size: .
V: TRBV7-3
length: 19
CDR3: CASSSPTSGGTYSYNEQFF
DNA: TGTGCCAGCAGCTCCCCGACTAGCGGGGGGACCTACTCCTACAATGAGCAGTTCTTC

D: TRBD1
J: TRBJ1-1
size: once
V: TRBV29-1
length: 12
CDR3: CSVVKDRGLTFF
DNA: TGCAGCGTTGTAAAGGACAGGGGGCTAACTTTCTTT

D: .
J: TRBJ2-5
size: .
V: TRBV7-3
length: 13
CDR3: CASSSYSQETQYF
DNA: TGTGCCAGCAGCTCCTACAGTCAAGAGACCCAGTACTTC

D: TRBD2
J: TRBJ2-1
size: .
V: TRBV27
length: 16
CDR3: CASSNPGLAGYNEQFF
DNA: TGTGCCAGCAGTAATCCGGGACTAGCGGGGTACAATGAGCAGTTCTTC

D: .
J: TRBJ1-3
size: .
V: TRBV11-3
length: 15
CDR3: CASSLVGGSGNTIYF
DNA: TGTGCCAGCAGCTTAGTCGGGGGTTCTGGAAACACCATATATTTT

D: .
J: TRBJ1-5
size: .
V: TRBV5-1
length: 13
CDR3: CASSITPRQPQHF
DNA: TGCGCCAGCAGCATAACCCCCAGACAGCCCCAGCATTTT

D: .
J: TRBJ2-7
size: .
V: TRBV14
length: 15
CDR3: CASSPFGGSLHEQYF
DNA: TGTGCCAGCAGCCCCTTTGGGGGTTCTCTCCACGAGCAGTACTTC

D: .
J: TRBJ2-2
size: .
V: TRBV5-4
length: 15
CDR3: CASSFTGLDTGELFF
DNA: TGTGCCAGCAGCTTTACCGGGCTCGACACCGGGGAGCTGTTTTTT

D: TRBD2
J: TRBJ2-1
size: .
V: TRBV7-2
length: 15
CDR3: CASSPTSGGYNEQFF
DNA: TGTGCCAGCAGCCCCACTAGCGGGGGTTACAATGAGCAGTTCTTC

D: .
J: TRBJ1-1
size: .
V: TRBV19
length: 15
CDR3: CASSMGLRANTEAFF
DNA: TGTGCCAGTAGTATGGGCCTCAGGGCTAACACTGAAGCTTTCTTT

D: .
J: TRBJ1-2
size: once
V: TRBV6-5
length: 14
CDR3: CASSYSAANYGYTF
DNA: TGTGCCAGCAGTTACTCGGCGGCTAACTATGGCTACACCTTC

D: .
J: TRBJ1-1
size: .
V: TRBV13
length: 19
CDR3: CASSLPAGEGAGMNTEAFF
DNA: TGTGCCAGCAGCCTTCCGGCCGGGGAGGGCGCAGGAATGAACACTGAAGCTTTCTTT

D: TRBD1
J: TRBJ1-4
size: .
V: TRBV27
length: 14
CDR3: CASSSGTGGEKLFF
DNA: TGTGCCAGCAGTTCCGGGACAGGGGGTGAAAAACTGTTTTTT

D: .
J: TRBJ2-3
size: .
V: TRBV7-2
length: 13
CDR3: CASIPAGSDTQYF
DNA: TGTGCCAGCATTCCAGCTGGGTCGGATACGCAGTATTTT

D: TRBD2
J: TRBJ2-3
size: .
V: TRBV6-5
length: 15
CDR3: CASSQLAGEGDTQYF
DNA: TGTGCCAGCAGCCAACTAGCGGGAGAGGGGGATACGCAGTATTTT

D: .
J: TRBJ1-6
size: .
V: TRBV6-4
length: 13
CDR3: CASSDEAGSPLHF
DNA: TGTGCCAGCAGTGACGAGGCCGGCTCACCCCTCCACTTT

D: .
J: TRBJ1-1
size: few
V: TRBV6-5
length: 12
CDR3: CASSQHPMEAFF
DNA: TGTGCCAGCAGCCAACATCCGATGGAGGCTTTCTTT

D: .
J: TRBJ2-7
size: .
V: TRBV19
length: 19
CDR3: CASSIGAYQDTAQYYEQYF
DNA: TGTGCCAGTAGTATAGGGGCTTACCAAGACACCGCTCAGTACTACGAGCAGTACTTC

D: .
J: TRBJ2-3
size: .
V: TRBV27
length: 17
CDR3: CASSLTVSRIPTDTQYF
DNA: TGTGCCAGCAGTTTAACAGTTTCCCGGATCCCCACAGATACGCAGTATTTT

D: .
J: TRBJ2-7
size: .
V: TRBV1
length: 16
CDR3: CTSSQDPNPGSYEQYF
DNA: TGCACCAGCAGCCAAGATCCAAATCCGGGTTCCTACGAGCAGTACTTC

D: .
J: TRBJ2-1
size: .
V: TRBV18
length: 13
CDR3: CASSPPLDDEQFF
DNA: TGTGCCAGCTCACCACCGTTGGACGATGAGCAGTTCTTC

D: TRBD1
J: TRBJ1-1
size: .
V: TRBV5-1
length: 14
CDR3: CASSLGQGATEAFF
DNA: TGCGCCAGCAGCTTAGGACAGGGGGCCACTGAAGCTTTCTTT

D: .
J: TRBJ2-7
size: .
V: TRBV19
length: 13
CDR3: CASSIYTDYEQYF
DNA: TGTGCCAGTAGTATATATACAGACTACGAGCAGTACTTC

D: .
J: TRBJ1-1
size: .
V: TRBV27
length: 15
CDR3: CASSLGPLSNTEAFF
DNA: TGTGCCAGCAGTTTAGGCCCTTTGTCGAACACTGAAGCTTTCTTT

D: .
J: TRBJ2-5
size: .
V: TRBV6-5
length: 13
CDR3: CASSPSWRETQYF
DNA: TGTGCCAGCAGTCCTAGCTGGCGAGAGACCCAGTACTTC

D: TRBD1
J: TRBJ1-3
size: .
V: TRBV25-1
length: 14
CDR3: CASSDRGSGNTIYF
DNA: TGTGCCAGCAGCGACAGGGGATCTGGAAACACCATATATTTT

D: .
J: TRBJ2-2
size: .
V: TRBV27
length: 15
CDR3: CASSFSDRNTGELFF
DNA: TGTGCCAGCAGTTTTTCGGACAGGAACACCGGGGAGCTGTTTTTT

D: .
J: TRBJ1-1
size: few
V: TRBV19
length: 14
CDR3: CASSPQVMNTEAFF
DNA: TGTGCCAGTAGTCCTCAGGTCATGAACACTGAAGCTTTCTTT

D: TRBD2
J: TRBJ2-1
size: .
V: TRBV28
length: 18
CDR3: CASIPTATSGRAMNEQFF
DNA: TGTGCCAGCATCCCAACCGCTACTAGCGGGAGGGCAATGAATGAGCAGTTCTTC

D: TRBD1
J: TRBJ2-5
size: .
V: TRBV7-9
length: 17
CDR3: CASSSDRDRGTQETQYF
DNA: TGTGCCAGCAGCTCAGACAGGGACCGTGGCACTCAAGAGACCCAGTACTTC

D: TRBD2
J: TRBJ2-7
size: .
V: TRBV29-1
length: 12
CDR3: CSVEGGRAGQYF
DNA: TGCAGCGTTGAGGGTGGTCGAGCGGGACAGTACTTC

D: TRBD2
J: TRBJ2-4
size: .
V: TRBV27
length: 14
CDR3: CASSQRGGPNIQYF
DNA: TGTGCCAGCAGCCAACGGGGGGGCCCAAACATTCAGTACTTC

D: .
J: TRBJ1-4
size: .
V: TRBV6-5
length: 14
CDR3: CASSPDLGSEKLFF
DNA: TGTGCCAGCAGTCCGGACCTGGGGAGCGAAAAACTGTTTTTT

D: .
J: TRBJ2-1
size: .
V: TRBV28
length: 13
CDR3: CAALRAGYNEQFF
DNA: TGTGCCGCTTTGAGGGCAGGGTACAATGAGCAGTTCTTC

D: TRBD1
J: TRBJ2-7
size: .
V: TRBV28
length: 12
CDR3: CASGDRDNEQYF
DNA: TGTGCCAGCGGGGACAGGGATAACGAGCAGTACTTC

D: TRBD2
J: TRBJ2-1
size: .
V: TRBV11-2
length: 15
CDR3: CASSLVVGTKNEQFF
DNA: TGTGCCAGCAGCTTAGTAGTGGGGACTAAGAATGAGCAGTTCTTC

D: .
J: TRBJ2-7
size: .
V: TRBV10-3
length: 11
CDR3: CAISDPSEQYF
DNA: TGTGCCATCAGTGACCCTTCCGAGCAGTACTTC

D: TRBD2
J: TRBJ2-3
size: .
V: TRBV5-6
length: 16
CDR3: CASSLIRAGGTDTQYF
DNA: TGTGCCAGCAGCCTAATACGGGCCGGGGGGACAGATACGCAGTATTTT

D: .
J: TRBJ1-2
size: .
V: TRBV21-1
length: 11
CDR3: CASPPRGGYTF
DNA: TGTGCCAGCCCCCCCCGGGGTGGCTACACCTTC